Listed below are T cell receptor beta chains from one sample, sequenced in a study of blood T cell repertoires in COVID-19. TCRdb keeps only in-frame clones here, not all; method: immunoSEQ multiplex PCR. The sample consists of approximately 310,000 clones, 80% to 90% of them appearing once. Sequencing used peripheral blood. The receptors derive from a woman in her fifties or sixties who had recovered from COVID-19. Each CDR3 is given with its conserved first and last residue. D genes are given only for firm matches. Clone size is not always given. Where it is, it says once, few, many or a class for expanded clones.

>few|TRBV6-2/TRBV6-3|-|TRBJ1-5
CASSTTGWGFNQPQHF
TGTGCCAGCAGTACTACAGGTTGGGGATTCAATCAGCCCCAGCATTTT
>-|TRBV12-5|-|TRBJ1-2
CASGETGTEGTYTF
TGTGCTAGTGGGGAGACCGGGACGGAGGGGACCTACACCTTC
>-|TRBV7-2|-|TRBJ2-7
CASSSRGYEQYF
TGTGCCAGCAGCTCAAGGGGATACGAGCAGTACTTC
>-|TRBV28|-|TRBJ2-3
CASSSGVPDTQYF
TGTGCCAGCAGTTCGGGGGTCCCAGATACGCAGTATTTT
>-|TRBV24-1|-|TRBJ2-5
CATSDTMTGAQETQYF
TGTGCCACCAGTGATACTATGACAGGTGCTCAAGAGACCCAGTACTTC
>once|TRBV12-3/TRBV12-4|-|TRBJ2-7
CASSLSLGREQYF
TGTGCCAGCAGTTTATCCTTAGGGAGAGAGCAGTACTTC
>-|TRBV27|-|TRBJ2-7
CASSLFPQGEQYF
TGTGCCAGCAGTCTCTTCCCCCAGGGCGAGCAGTACTTC
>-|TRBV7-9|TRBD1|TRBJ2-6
CASSLVATGGSGANVLTF
TGTGCCAGCAGCTTAGTCGCGACAGGGGGCTCTGGGGCCAACGTCCTGACTTTC
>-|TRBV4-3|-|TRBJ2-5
CASSQDRGRGETQYF
TGCGCCAGCAGCCAAGATAGGGGCAGGGGAGAGACCCAGTACTTC
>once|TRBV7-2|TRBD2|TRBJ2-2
CASTTWGGVGTGELFF
TGTGCCAGCACAACATGGGGGGGAGTAGGAACCGGGGAGCTGTTTTTT
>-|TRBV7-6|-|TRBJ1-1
CASSARTDLNTEAFF
TGTGCCAGCAGCGCTCGGACAGATCTAAACACTGAAGCTTTCTTT
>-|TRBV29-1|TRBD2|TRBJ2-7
CSVESSGRVREQYF
TGCAGCGTTGAGAGTAGCGGGAGGGTCCGCGAGCAGTACTTC
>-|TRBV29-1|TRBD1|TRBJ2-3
CSVEGAWDRETDTQYF
TGCAGCGTTGAGGGGGCGTGGGACAGGGAAACAGATACGCAGTATTTT
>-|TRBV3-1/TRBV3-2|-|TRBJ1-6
CASSHRSDSPLHF
TGTGCCAGCAGCCACCGATCGGATTCACCCCTCCACTTT
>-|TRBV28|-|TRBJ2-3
CASSFTGKSTDTQYF
TGTGCCAGCAGTTTTACAGGGAAGAGCACAGATACGCAGTATTTT
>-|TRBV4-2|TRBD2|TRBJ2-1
CASSQDIGLAGSEQFF
TGTGCCAGCAGCCAAGATATTGGGCTAGCGGGCAGCGAGCAGTTCTTC
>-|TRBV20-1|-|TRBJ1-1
CSAPVNTEAFF
TGCAGTGCTCCCGTGAACACTGAAGCTTTCTTT
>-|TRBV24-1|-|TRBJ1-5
CATTSGGNQPQHF
TGTGCCACCACCTCAGGGGGCAATCAGCCCCAGCATTTT
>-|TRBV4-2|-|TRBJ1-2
CASSPPVRANYGYTF
TGTGCCAGCAGCCCTCCGGTCCGAGCTAACTATGGCTACACCTTC
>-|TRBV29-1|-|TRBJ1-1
CSVDGHPNTEAFF
TGCAGCGTTGACGGACACCCTAACACTGAAGCTTTCTTT
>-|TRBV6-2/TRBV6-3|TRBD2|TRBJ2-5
CASSQTSGGHQETQYF
TGTGCCAGCAGCCAAACTAGCGGGGGCCATCAAGAGACCCAGTACTTC
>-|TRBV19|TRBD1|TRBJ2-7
CASSIVGQGAHEQYF
TGTGCCAGTAGTATAGTGGGACAGGGGGCTCACGAGCAGTACTTC
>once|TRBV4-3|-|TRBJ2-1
CASSQERTRLNEQFF
TGCGCCAGCAGCCAAGAGCGAACTCGCCTGAATGAGCAGTTCTTC
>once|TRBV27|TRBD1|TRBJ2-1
CASSYRRAGGPNEQFF
TGTGCCAGCAGCTACAGGAGGGCAGGGGGCCCCAATGAGCAGTTCTTC
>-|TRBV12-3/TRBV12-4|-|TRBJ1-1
CASTRREGTEAFF
TGTGCCAGTACAAGACGGGAGGGCACTGAAGCTTTCTTT
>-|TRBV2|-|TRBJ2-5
CAIFSSRQVNSWAQYF
TGTGCCATCTTCAGTAGTCGACAGGTGAACTCGTGGGCCCAGTACTTC
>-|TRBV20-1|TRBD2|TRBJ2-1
CSASRVTGGRYNEQFF
TGCAGTGCTAGTAGGGTTACGGGAGGACGATACAATGAGCAGTTCTTC
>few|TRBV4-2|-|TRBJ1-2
CASSQEGGPRGHPNYNYGYTF
TGTGCCAGCAGCCAAGAAGGGGGACCCAGGGGTCACCCAAATTATAACTATGGCTACACCTTC
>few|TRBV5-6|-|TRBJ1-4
CASSRGNEKLFF
TGTGCCAGCAGCCGGGGTAACGAAAAACTGTTTTTT
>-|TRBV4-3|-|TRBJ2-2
CASSQDLAVNTGELFF
TGCGCCAGCAGCCAAGATTTAGCGGTTAACACCGGGGAGCTGTTTTTT
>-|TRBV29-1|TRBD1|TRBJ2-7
CSATIQGRHEQYF
TGCAGCGCCACGATACAGGGGAGACACGAGCAGTACTTC
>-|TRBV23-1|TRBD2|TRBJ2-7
CASSQTGPSGRGDYEQYF
TGCGCCAGCAGCCAGACCGGGCCTAGCGGGAGAGGAGACTACGAGCAGTACTTC
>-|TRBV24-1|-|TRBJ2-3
CATSDSRVATDTQYF
TGTGCCACCAGTGATTCGAGGGTAGCCACAGATACGCAGTATTTT
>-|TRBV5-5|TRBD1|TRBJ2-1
CASSLVGQGVADEQFF
TGTGCCAGCAGCTTGGTGGGGCAGGGGGTCGCCGATGAGCAGTTCTTC
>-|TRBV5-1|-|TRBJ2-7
CASSSDGAGEQYF
TGCGCCAGCAGCTCCGACGGAGCGGGCGAGCAGTACTTC
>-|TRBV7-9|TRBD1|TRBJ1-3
CASSSQGGGNTIYF
TGTGCCAGCAGCTCCCAGGGGGGCGGAAACACCATATATTTT
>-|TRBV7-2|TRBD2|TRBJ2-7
CASSSGSGGYEQYF
TGTGCCAGCAGCTCAGGCAGCGGGGGGTACGAGCAGTACTTC
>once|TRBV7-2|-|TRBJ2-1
CASSLAGGQLSYNEQFF
TGTGCCAGCAGCTTAGCGGGTGGACAGCTCTCCTACAATGAGCAGTTCTTC
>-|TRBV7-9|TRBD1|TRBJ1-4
CASSLQTGTREKLFF
TGTGCCAGCAGCTTGCAGACAGGGACTCGAGAAAAACTGTTTTTT
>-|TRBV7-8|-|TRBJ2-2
CASSLWASETGELFF
TGTGCCAGCAGCTTGTGGGCGTCAGAAACCGGGGAGCTGTTTTTT
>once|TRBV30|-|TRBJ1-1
CAWSDGQFEAFF
TGTGCCTGGAGTGATGGACAGTTTGAAGCTTTCTTT
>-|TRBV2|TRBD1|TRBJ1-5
CASSEVDRSQPQHF
TGTGCCAGCAGTGAAGTGGACAGGAGTCAGCCCCAGCATTTT
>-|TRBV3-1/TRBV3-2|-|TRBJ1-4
CASSQRKRGLHEKLFF
TGTGCCAGCAGCCAAAGAAAACGGGGGTTACATGAAAAACTGTTTTTT
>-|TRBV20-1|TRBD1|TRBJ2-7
CSASVVPGQADEQYF
TGCAGTGCTAGTGTCGTCCCGGGACAGGCGGACGAGCAGTACTTC
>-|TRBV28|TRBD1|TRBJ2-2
CASSLTGFAGELFF
TGTGCCAGCAGTTTGACAGGGTTTGCCGGGGAGCTGTTTTTT
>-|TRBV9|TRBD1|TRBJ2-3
CASSLRSRGTGETDTQYF
TGTGCCAGCAGCTTACGATCTAGAGGGACAGGGGAGACAGATACGCAGTATTTT
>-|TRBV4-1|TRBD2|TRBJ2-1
CASSHPPLRLAGPSYNEQFF
TGCGCCAGCAGCCACCCGCCACTAAGACTAGCGGGACCTTCCTACAATGAGCAGTTCTTC